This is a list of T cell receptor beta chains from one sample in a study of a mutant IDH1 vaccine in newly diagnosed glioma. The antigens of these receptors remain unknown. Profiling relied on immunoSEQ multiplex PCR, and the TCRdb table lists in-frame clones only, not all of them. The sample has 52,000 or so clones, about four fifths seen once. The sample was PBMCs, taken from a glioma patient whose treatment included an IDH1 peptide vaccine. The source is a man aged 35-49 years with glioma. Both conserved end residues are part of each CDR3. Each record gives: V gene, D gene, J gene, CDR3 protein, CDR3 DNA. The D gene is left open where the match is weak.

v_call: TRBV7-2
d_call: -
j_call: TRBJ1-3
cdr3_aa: CASSLQGNTIYF
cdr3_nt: TGTGCCAGCAGCCTCCAGGGAAACACCATATATTTT

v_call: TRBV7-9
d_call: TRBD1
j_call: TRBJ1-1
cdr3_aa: CASSLTGTGFDEAFF
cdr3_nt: TGTGCCAGCAGCTTAACCGGGACAGGGTTTGATGAAGCTTTCTTT

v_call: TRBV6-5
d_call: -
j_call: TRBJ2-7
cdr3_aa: CASSPRGNYEQYF
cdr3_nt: TGTGCCAGCAGTCCTCGGGGAAACTACGAGCAGTACTTC

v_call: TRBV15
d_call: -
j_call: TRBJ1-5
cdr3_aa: CATNYGGGNQPQHF
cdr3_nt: TGTGCCACCAACTACGGGGGTGGGAATCAGCCCCAGCATTTT

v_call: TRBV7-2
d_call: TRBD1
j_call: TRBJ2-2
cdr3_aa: CASSLKAGGFTGELFF
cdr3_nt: TGTGCCAGCAGCTTAAAAGCAGGGGGCTTCACCGGGGAGCTGTTTTTT

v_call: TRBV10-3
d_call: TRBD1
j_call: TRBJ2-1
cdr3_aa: CAKGQAPNEQFF
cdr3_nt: TGTGCCAAGGGACAGGCGCCCAATGAGCAGTTCTTC

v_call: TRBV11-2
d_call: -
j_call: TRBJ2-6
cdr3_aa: CASRAGGANVLTF
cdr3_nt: TGTGCCAGCAGGGCCGGTGGGGCCAACGTCCTGACTTTC

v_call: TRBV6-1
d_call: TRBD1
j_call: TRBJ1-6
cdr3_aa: CASSGQGWMNSPLHF
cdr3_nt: TGTGCCAGCAGTGGACAGGGTTGGATGAATTCACCCCTCCACTTT

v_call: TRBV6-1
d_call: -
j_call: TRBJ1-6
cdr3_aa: CASGQDHYNSPLHF
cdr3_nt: TGTGCCAGCGGACAAGACCACTATAATTCACCCCTCCACTTT

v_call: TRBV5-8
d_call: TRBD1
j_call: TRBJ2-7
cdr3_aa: CASSTRTGYEQYF
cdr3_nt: TGTGCCAGCAGCACGCGGACAGGCTACGAGCAGTACTTC